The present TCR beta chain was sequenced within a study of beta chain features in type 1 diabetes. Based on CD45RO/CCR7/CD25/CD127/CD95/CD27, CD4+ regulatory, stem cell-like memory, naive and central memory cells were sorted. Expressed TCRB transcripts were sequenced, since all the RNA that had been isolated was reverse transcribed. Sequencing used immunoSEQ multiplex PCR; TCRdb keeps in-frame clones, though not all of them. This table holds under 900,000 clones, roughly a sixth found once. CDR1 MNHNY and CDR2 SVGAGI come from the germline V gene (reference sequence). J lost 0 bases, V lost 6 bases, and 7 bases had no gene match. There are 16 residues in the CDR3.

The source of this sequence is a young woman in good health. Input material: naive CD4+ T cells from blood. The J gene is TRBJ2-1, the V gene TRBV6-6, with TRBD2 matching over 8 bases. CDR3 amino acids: CASRSRSGSSYNEQFF. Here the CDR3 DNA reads TGTGCCAGCAGATCCCGGAGCGGGAGCTCCTACAATGAGCAGTTCTTC.